This section outlines one TCR beta chain sequence together with its context. Its antigen is not known. With random hexamers, 0.5 to 1 ug RNA was reverse transcribed. Amplification of the TCR beta CDR3 was carried out by immunoSEQ multiplex PCR, which spanned a total of 54 Vbeta and 13 Jbeta segments. A single record per CDR3 protein comes from TCRdb applying MiXCR to the immunoSEQ multiplex PCR reads. The sample contains around 80,000 distinct CDR3 sequences, approximately 93% of which appear only once. The sample comes from a study of CD8 T cells in Susac syndrome. Whole-study findings and limits: Clonal expansion involving Susac CD8+ cells peaked in TEMRA cells and active patients.

Germline values: CDR1 SGHKS, CDR2 YYEKEE (reference sequence). Deletions cut 3 bases from V and 5 bases from J, with 9 bases between. The length of the CDR3 is 12 residues. In blood CD8+ and CD4+ T cells, TCR beta underwent sequencing. Negative magnetic isolation gave CD8+ and CD4+ cells; FACS enriched CD8+ TEMRA. The chain links TRBV5-5 to TRBJ2-7; D possibly corresponds to TRBD1 (5 bases). Sequencing was carried out using CD8+ T cells from PBMCs. This receptor was identified in a human donor with Susac syndrome. The CDR3 protein is CASSWVGDEQYF. CDR3 DNA: TGTGCCAGCAGCTGGGTAGGGGACGAGCAGTACTTC.